Listed below are T cell receptor beta chains from one sample, sequenced in a study of cytomegalovirus exposure and HLA in healthy donors. Assay used: immunoSEQ multiplex PCR; TCRdb lists only in-frame clones, some missing. This sample has around 240,000 clones, with over 80% found just once. Sequencing input: PBMCs. These receptors all come from a woman aged 40 to 50 in good health and CMV-seropositive. Each CDR3 is given with its conserved first and last residue. The D gene is left open where the match is weak. Size is omitted from some rows. Given values are once, few, many or a class for expanded clones.

j_gene: TRBJ2-1; v_gene: TRBV11-2; d_gene: TRBD2; abundance: -; CDR3aa: CASSFPRGGRNEQFF; CDR3nt: TGTGCCAGCAGCTTCCCCCGGGGGGGCAGAAATGAGCAGTTCTTC
j_gene: TRBJ2-7; v_gene: TRBV19; d_gene: -; abundance: -; CDR3aa: CASSIAGLAHEQYF; CDR3nt: TGTGCCAGTAGTATAGCAGGCCTAGCTCACGAGCAGTACTTC
j_gene: TRBJ1-4; v_gene: TRBV30; d_gene: -; abundance: few; CDR3aa: CAWTTSTDTATNEKLFF; CDR3nt: TGTGCCTGGACAACGTCTACGGACACTGCAACTAATGAAAAACTGTTTTTT
j_gene: TRBJ1-2; v_gene: TRBV5-1; d_gene: TRBD1; abundance: -; CDR3aa: CASSTGQGLGGYTF; CDR3nt: TGCGCCAGCAGCACGGGACAGGGTTTAGGTGGCTACACCTTC
j_gene: TRBJ1-3; v_gene: TRBV27; d_gene: -; abundance: -; CDR3aa: CASRAGPSPGNTIYF; CDR3nt: TGTGCCAGCAGGGCTGGACCTAGCCCTGGAAACACCATATATTTT
j_gene: TRBJ2-7; v_gene: TRBV9; d_gene: TRBD1; abundance: -; CDR3aa: CASSVATGGIDYEQYF; CDR3nt: TGTGCCAGCAGCGTAGCTACAGGGGGTATCGACTACGAGCAGTACTTC
j_gene: TRBJ1-6; v_gene: TRBV6-6; d_gene: -; abundance: -; CDR3aa: CASSYSTGNNSPLHF; CDR3nt: TGTGCCAGCAGTTACTCGACAGGAAATAATTCACCCCTCCACTTT
j_gene: TRBJ1-6; v_gene: TRBV6-5; d_gene: -; abundance: -; CDR3aa: CASRTPGIPNSPLHF; CDR3nt: TGTGCCAGCAGGACCCCAGGGATCCCGAATTCACCCCTCCACTTT
j_gene: TRBJ1-1; v_gene: TRBV20-1; d_gene: -; abundance: -; CDR3aa: CSAKANTEAFF; CDR3nt: TGCAGTGCTAAAGCGAACACTGAAGCTTTCTTT
j_gene: TRBJ1-6; v_gene: TRBV10-1; d_gene: TRBD1; abundance: -; CDR3aa: CASASPFVQGAQHPSPLHF; CDR3nt: TGCGCCAGCGCCTCCCCCTTCGTACAGGGGGCGCAACATCCATCACCCCTCCACTTT
j_gene: TRBJ1-5; v_gene: TRBV19; d_gene: TRBD1; abundance: -; CDR3aa: CASWDRGNQPQHF; CDR3nt: TGTGCCAGTTGGGACAGGGGAAATCAGCCCCAGCATTTT
j_gene: TRBJ1-2; v_gene: TRBV4-3; d_gene: -; abundance: -; CDR3aa: CASSQDRGGLDGYTF; CDR3nt: TGCGCCAGCAGCCAAGATAGGGGAGGACTTGATGGCTACACCTTC
j_gene: TRBJ2-1; v_gene: TRBV7-7; d_gene: -; abundance: -; CDR3aa: CASSLGTFSYNEQFF; CDR3nt: TGTGCCAGCAGCTTAGGGACTTTCTCCTACAATGAGCAGTTCTTC
j_gene: TRBJ2-2; v_gene: TRBV7-3; d_gene: TRBD1; abundance: -; CDR3aa: CASSLLSAGQGAAGELFF; CDR3nt: TGTGCCAGCAGCTTATTGTCGGCGGGACAGGGGGCGGCCGGGGAGCTGTTTTTT
j_gene: TRBJ2-7; v_gene: TRBV7-2; d_gene: -; abundance: -; CDR3aa: CATSGLYEQYF; CDR3nt: TGTGCCACCTCTGGCCTCTACGAGCAGTACTTC
j_gene: TRBJ2-1; v_gene: TRBV7-2; d_gene: -; abundance: -; CDR3aa: CASSLEWASYNEQFF; CDR3nt: TGTGCCAGCAGCTTAGAGTGGGCCTCCTACAATGAGCAGTTCTTC
j_gene: TRBJ2-3; v_gene: TRBV7-2; d_gene: -; abundance: -; CDR3aa: CASSLEGGVTDTQYF; CDR3nt: TGTGCCAGCAGCTTAGAAGGGGGGGTCACAGATACGCAGTATTTT
j_gene: TRBJ1-2; v_gene: TRBV7-9; d_gene: -; abundance: -; CDR3aa: CSSSAGPGYTF; CDR3nt: TGTTCCAGCAGCGCGGGTCCCGGCTACACCTTC
j_gene: TRBJ1-3; v_gene: TRBV6-5; d_gene: -; abundance: few; CDR3aa: CASSYNRDSGNTIYF; CDR3nt: TGTGCCAGCAGTTACAACAGGGACTCTGGAAACACCATATATTTT
j_gene: TRBJ1-4; v_gene: TRBV7-9; d_gene: TRBD1; abundance: -; CDR3aa: CASSHGLQGANEKLFF; CDR3nt: TGTGCCAGCAGCCACGGCTTGCAGGGGGCTAATGAAAAACTGTTTTTT
j_gene: TRBJ1-3; v_gene: TRBV10-3; d_gene: -; abundance: -; CDR3aa: CAISESDRLSGNTIYF; CDR3nt: TGTGCCATCAGTGAGTCTGACAGACTCTCTGGAAACACCATATATTTT
j_gene: TRBJ2-5; v_gene: TRBV7-9; d_gene: TRBD2; abundance: -; CDR3aa: CASSSGGREIETQYF; CDR3nt: TGTGCCAGCAGCTCGGGAGGGCGGGAGATAGAGACCCAGTACTTC
j_gene: TRBJ1-1; v_gene: TRBV29-1; d_gene: TRBD1; abundance: -; CDR3aa: CSADRGQNTEAFF; CDR3nt: TGCAGCGCCGACAGGGGGCAGAACACTGAAGCTTTCTTT